The 26 T cell receptor beta chains listed next were all sequenced from one sample in a study of PD-1 blockade in classical Hodgkin lymphoma. Brentuximab vedotin exposure varied, and every patient relapsed after autologous stem cell transplantation. Assay used: immunoSEQ multiplex PCR; TCRdb lists only in-frame clones, some missing. The sample carries about 18,000 clones, about 85% recorded once. The sample was peripheral blood mononuclear cells (PBMCs), taken before the second cycle of nivolumab. The receptors stem from a human donor with classical Hodgkin lymphoma.

The J gene is TRBJ1-5, the V gene TRBV7-8; a possible D gene is TRBD1 (6 bases). Germline CDR1 is SGHVS and CDR2 is FQNEAQ. Between the trimmed V and J ends, which lost 1 base and 0 bases, there was a span of 10 bases. This CDR3 region has 16 residues. CDR3 amino acids: CASSLDAGVSNQPQHF. The CDR3 region has the DNA TGTGCCAGCAGCTTAGACGCAGGGGTTAGCAATCAGCCCCAGCATTTT.

This clone has only a few counts. The V call is TRBV4-3, the J call TRBJ2-5, with no clear D. Germline CDR1 and CDR2: LGHNA and YSLEER. The CDR3 has 13 residues. Trimming took 0 bases from V and 2 from J, leaving 4 bases between them. DNA for the CDR3: TGCGCCAGCAGCCAAGAGTTTCAAGAGACCCAGTACTTC. It yields the protein CASSQEFQETQYF.

The gene calls are TRBV6-5 and TRBJ1-5; no clear D. V lost 6 bases to trimming and J lost 5 bases, with 14 bases between them. There are 14 residues in the CDR3. The germline gives CDR1 MNHEY, CDR2 SVGAGI. CDR3 residues: CASRTSRWDQPQHF. The CDR3 DNA reads as TGTGCCAGCAGGACCAGCCGGTGGGATCAGCCCCAGCATTTT.

The CDR3 DNA is TGTGCCAGCAGCTCAGACCTAACCGGGGAGCTGTTTTTT. It is translated as CASSSDLTGELFF. The chain joins TRBV5-4 to TRBJ2-2; D unclear. The CDR3 has 13 amino acids. V was trimmed by 3 bases and J by 5 bases, leaving 8 bases between them. Germline CDR1 is SGHNT and CDR2 is YYREEE (reference sequence).

The chain uses TRBV27 and TRBJ1-5, with a tentative D call TRBD1 (6 bases). Per germline, CDR1 MNHEY and CDR2 SMNVEV (reference sequence). Between the trimmed V and J ends, which lost 5 bases and 5 bases, there was a span of 16 bases. The CDR3 covers 15 residues. CDR3 loop: CASSLDRSGYQPQHF. The CDR3 nucleotides are TGTGCCAGCAGTCTTGACAGGTCCGGATATCAGCCCCAGCATTTT.

The chain couples TRBV2 to TRBJ2-5, with D unclear. With 3 bases removed from V and 13 bases from J, the gap between germline ends came to 3 bases. The germline CDR1 and CDR2 sequences are SNHLY and FYNNEI. CDR3 length equals 8 residues. In DNA form, the CDR3 reads TGTGCCAGCAGTGACATGTACTTC. Its translation: CASSDMYF.

This clone appeared a single time. The rearrangement joins TRBV5-4 to TRBJ2-3; 7 nucleotides agree with TRBD2. The trim removed 9 bases at V and 2 bases at J, leaving 3 bases unmatched. Germline lookup yields CDR1 SGHNT and CDR2 YYREEE (reference sequence). The CDR3 is 12 residues long. The CDR3 reads CATGRITDTQYF. In DNA form, the CDR3 reads TGTGCCACCGGGAGGATCACAGATACGCAGTATTTT.

This clone is medium-sized within its sample. The rearrangement uses TRBV7-2 and TRBJ2-1; 14 nucleotides match TRBD2. Unmatched junction bases numbered 6, after V lost 1 base and J lost 7 bases. CDR3 size: 17 residues. Germline V gene data show CDR1 as SGHTA and CDR2 as FQGNSA. CDR3 in amino acids: CASSLDRTSGGRNEQFF. The CDR3 nucleotides are TGTGCCAGCAGCTTAGATAGGACTAGCGGGGGGCGAAATGAGCAGTTCTTC.

The gene calls are TRBV11-3 and TRBJ2-7; D is unclear. The V gene's germline CDR1 is SGHNT and CDR2 YENEEA. The CDR3 runs to 13 residues. V lost 1 base, J lost 7 bases, and 11 bases lay in between. For the CDR3, the DNA is TGTGCCAGCAGCTTAGCAAGGTCCGGGGAGCAGTACTTC. This translates into CASSLARSGEQYF.

The CDR3: CASSTSGTSYEQYF. CDR3 sequence (DNA): TGTGCCAGCAGCACTAGCGGGACGTCCTACGAGCAGTACTTC. This chain connects TRBV7-9 to TRBJ2-7; 10 positions agree with TRBD2. V shed 5 bases and J 1 base; nucleotides not matched to a gene: 2. This CDR3 has 14 amino acids. Germline V CDR1 and CDR2: SEHNR, FQNEAQ (reference sequence).

Comment on this clone: Its ends do not fully match the called genes, so a read error is possible. The chain couples TRBV7-2 to TRBJ2-3; D is perhaps TRBD2 (6 bases). CDR3 length: 13 amino acids. Germline CDR1 and CDR2: SGHTA and FQGNSA. CDR3 loop: CASRPQTGTSMDF. CDR3 sequence (DNA): TGTGCCAGCAGACCTCAGACCGGGACTTCTATGGATTTT.

The V gene is TRBV30, the J gene TRBJ2-7; D is possibly TRBD2 (5 bases). Germline V CDR1 and CDR2: GTSNPN, SVGIG (reference sequence). V lost 0 bases and J lost 5, with 11 bases in between. The CDR3 has 13 residues. CDR3 in amino acids: CAWSVVISDEQYF. The CDR3 bases are TGTGCCTGGAGTGTAGTTATTAGCGACGAGCAGTACTTC.

The V call is TRBV27, the J call TRBJ2-1, with no clear D. Germline loops: CDR1 MNHEY, CDR2 SMNVEV (reference sequence). V was trimmed by 5 bases and J by 0 bases, leaving 5 bases between them. The CDR3 contains 13 residues. CDR3 bases: TGTGCCAGCAGTCCCTACTCCTACAATGAGCAGTTCTTC. It translates to CASSPYSYNEQFF.

This clone has a single count. The V and J genes are TRBV4-1 and TRBJ2-3; 7 bases map to TRBD1. CDR1 is MGHRA, CDR2 YSYEKL, per germline. The CDR3 is 16 residues long. With 0 bases clipped from V and 3 bases from J, the junction kept 6 bases outside the gene matches. The CDR3 spells CASSQDMTGKTDTQYF. CDR3 coding DNA: TGCGCCAGCAGCCAAGATATGACAGGGAAAACAGATACGCAGTATTTT.

V is TRBV7-2 and J is TRBJ2-5, with D perhaps TRBD2 (5 bases). Trimming shortened V by 2 bases and J by 2 bases, and 12 bases separated the two germline ends. The CDR3 is 15 amino acids. Germline V gives CDR1 SGHTA, CDR2 FQGNSA. CDR3 in amino acids: CASSLSPGYQETQYF. The DNA for the CDR3 is TGTGCCAGCAGCTTATCCCCGGGGTATCAAGAGACCCAGTACTTC.

The chain carries TRBV30 and TRBJ2-5; 11 nucleotides line up with TRBD1. The trim removed 3 bases at V and 9 bases at J, leaving 6 bases unmatched. The CDR3 spans 13 residues. CDR1 GTSNPN and CDR2 SVGIG come from the germline V gene (reference sequence). CDR3 in DNA: TGTGCCTGGAGGGGACAGGGGGTAGGGGCCCAGTACTTC. Translated: CAWRGQGVGAQYF.

DNA for the CDR3: TGCGCCAGCAGCCATCCCCAGGGCAGGGCCAGAGAGCAGTACTTC. It codes for CASSHPQGRAREQYF. The chain has TRBV4-1 and TRBJ2-7, with TRBD1 as a possible D gene (5 bases). Germline values: CDR1 MGHRA, CDR2 YSYEKL. Trimming pared 3 bases from V and 7 bases from J, leaving 19 bases between. The CDR3 runs 15 residues.

This clone was seen a handful of times. The V call is TRBV6-1, the J call TRBJ1-2; D is undetermined. Germline loops: CDR1 MNHNS, CDR2 SASEGT. The V end was cut by 5 bases, the J end by 4 bases, with 11 bases between. The CDR3 has 13 residues. The DNA of the CDR3 is TGTGCCAGCAGTTCATCCGAAGTCTATGGCTACACCTTC. The encoded protein is CASSSSEVYGYTF.

This rearrangement joins TRBV19 to TRBJ1-5; D gene unclear. V was trimmed by 8 bases and J by 2 bases, leaving 7 bases between them. This CDR3 has 12 amino acids. Germline V gene sequence: CDR1 LNHDA, CDR2 SQIVND (reference sequence). CDR3 loop: CASQYGNQPQHF. The CDR3 nucleotides read TGTGCCAGTCAGTATGGCAATCAGCCCCAGCATTTT.

The chain joins TRBV4-1 to TRBJ1-2; D not resolved. Germline assignment: CDR1 MGHRA and CDR2 YSYEKL. The germline V and J ends were trimmed by 0 bases and 6 bases, with 11 bases remaining between them. This CDR3 has 14 residues. Here the CDR3 reads CASSQEGRQDGYTF. Written as DNA, the CDR3 is TGCGCCAGCAGCCAAGAGGGCAGACAAGATGGCTACACCTTC.

Regarding this clone: No conserved phenylalanine or tryptophan ends this CDR3, so it is likely a read error. Because the CDR3's place on the DNA is in doubt, the DNA is left out and the CDR3 is given as listed by TCRdb. The chain employs TRBV25-1 and TRBJ1-2; the table's D call, TRBD1, has no DNA check behind it. With termini counted, the CDR3 has 16 amino acids. Germline values: CDR1 MGHDK, CDR2 SYGVNS. The CDR3 reads CASSGAPGQTQLWLHL.

V and J are TRBV27 and TRBJ2-7; D is uncertain. With 4 bases removed from V and 0 bases from J, the gap between germline ends came to 13 bases. The CDR3 is made up of 15 amino acids. CDR1 MNHEY and CDR2 SMNVEV come from the germline V gene (reference sequence). The CDR3 DNA follows: TGTGCCAGCAGTTCCAGGAGCATGCCCTCCTACGAGCAGTACTTC. It specifies CASSSRSMPSYEQYF.

The chain couples TRBV15 to TRBJ2-7; D not certain. The V gene lost 1 base and the J gene lost 1 base, with 8 bases spanning the gap. Germline CDR1 is LNHNV and CDR2 is YYDKDF (reference sequence). The CDR3 sequence is 14 residues long. DNA for the CDR3: TGTGCCACCAGCAGAGGGCCGTATTCCTACGAGCAGTACTTC. Its translation is CATSRGPYSYEQYF.

To note about this clone: Given the absence of the conserved phenylalanine or tryptophan at the CDR3 end, a read error is likely. The J gene is TRBJ1-4, the V gene TRBV6-8; D may be TRBD1 (6 bases). Per germline, CDR1 MNHGY and CDR2 SAAAGT. The V gene lost 8 bases and the J gene lost 1 base, with 11 bases spanning the gap. The CDR3 runs 14 residues. The DNA of the CDR3 is TGTGCCAGCGCCGAACAGGGAACTAATGAAAAACTGTTTTCT. Its translation is CASAEQGTNEKLFS.

The rearrangement links TRBV2 to TRBJ2-1; no firm D call. The CDR3 runs 12 residues. Germline V lookup: CDR1 SNHLY, CDR2 FYNNEI. Deletions cut 6 bases from V and 3 bases from J, with 6 bases between. The CDR3 nucleotides read TGTGCCAGCAGCCTAGGCTACAATGAGCAGTTCTTC. It translates to CASSLGYNEQFF.

The chain carries TRBV6-1 and TRBJ2-7; D is perhaps TRBD1 or TRBD2 (5 bases each). The CDR3 covers 15 residues. Per germline, CDR1 MNHNS and CDR2 SASEGT. Trimming pared 1 base from V and 0 bases from J, leaving 10 bases between. CDR3 sequence (DNA): TGTGCCAGCAGTGAAGTGGGGGTCTTCTCCTACGAGCAGTACTTC. Translated: CASSEVGVFSYEQYF.